A selection of T cell receptor beta chains follows, all from one sample in a study of T cells after posttransplantation cyclophosphamide. TCRdb's table, derived via immunoSEQ multiplex PCR, lists solely in-frame clones and lacks some. The profile covers around 34,000 clones, none occurring a single time. The sample taken for sequencing was PBMCs. The receptor source for this set is a woman aged 45-60 years in good health and a related stem cell transplant donor. CDR3s include the opening cysteine and the closing phenylalanine or tryptophan. A D gene is named only where the DNA matches it firmly. Size values are once, few and many counts, or a class for expanded clones, and some rows have none.

V	size	J	D	DNA	CDR3
TRBV5-3	many	TRBJ1-2	TRBD1	TGTGCCAGAAGCTTGAGGTCAGGGGGTACAGGAGGCTACACCTTC	CARSLRSGGTGGYTF
TRBV5-4	many	TRBJ1-1	TRBD1	TGTGCCAGCAGCCGTACTGGGACAGCCGGGATCACTGAAGCTTTCTTT	CASSRTGTAGITEAFF
TRBV5-6	many	TRBJ2-3	TRBD2	TGTGCCAGCATCTGGGGGGGAAGCACAGATACGCAGTATTTT	CASIWGGSTDTQYF
TRBV14	many	TRBJ1-2	TRBD1	TGTGCCAGCAGCCCGCTCCTGGCAGGGGGCTTTGGCTACACCTTC	CASSPLLAGGFGYTF
TRBV6-6	many	TRBJ2-7	TRBD1	TGTGCCAGCAGTTATTACATGACAGGGGGAGCGTCCGAGCAGTACTTC	CASSYYMTGGASEQYF
TRBV2	many	TRBJ1-5	NA	TGTGCCAGCAGTGTGGCAGGCCCGAATCAGCCCCAGCATTTT	CASSVAGPNQPQHF
TRBV15	many	TRBJ2-7	NA	TGTGCCACCAGCAGAGGGACTCCCTCAAGCACCTACGAGCAGTACTTC	CATSRGTPSSTYEQYF
TRBV5-5	many	TRBJ1-1	NA	TGTGCCAGCAGTCCGGGGGGAGCGGGGTATGGGGCTGAAGCTTTCTTT	CASSPGGAGYGAEAFF
TRBV18	many	TRBJ2-7	NA	TGTGCCAGCTCACCACAGGGCCCCGAGCAGTACTTC	CASSPQGPEQYF
TRBV6-5	many	TRBJ1-2	TRBD1	TGTGCCACCATCCACGTGGGCAGGGGGAACTATGGCTACACCTTC	CATIHVGRGNYGYTF
TRBV2	NA	TRBJ2-7	TRBD2	TGTGCCAGCCCCTCCCTCGCGGGGGGTAGCTCCTACGAGCAGTACTTC	CASPSLAGGSSYEQYF
TRBV12-3/TRBV12-4	NA	TRBJ2-3	NA	TGTGCCAGCAGTTTTCGACAGGTTTTTTTAAAGAGGCCCCACACAGATACGCAGTATTTT	CASSFRQVFLKRPHTDTQYF
TRBV7-2	many	TRBJ1-5	NA	TGTGCCAGCAGCTTGCCGGGGGATGGCAATCAGCCCCAGCATTTT	CASSLPGDGNQPQHF
TRBV2	NA	TRBJ1-5	NA	TGTGCCAGCAATTATTTTCCGGGGGGGAATCAGCCCCAGCATTTT	CASNYFPGGNQPQHF
TRBV7-3	many	TRBJ2-5	TRBD2	TGTGCCAGCAGCTCTAGCGGGATGATAGAAGAGACCCAGTACTTC	CASSSSGMIEETQYF
TRBV4-2	few	TRBJ2-1	NA	TGTGCCAGCAGCCAAAATAACCCAGACTACAATGAGCAGTTCTTC	CASSQNNPDYNEQFF